This T cell receptor (beta chain) was observed in a study of CD8 T cells in ankylosing spondylitis. The germline CDR1 and CDR2 sequences are MNHNS and SASEGT. This CDR3 is 15 amino acids long. With V trimmed by 4 bases and J by 2 bases, 7 bases remained unmatched. One entry per CDR3 protein results from TCRdb running MiXCR on the 5' RACE reads. The data contain around 300,000 distinct CDR3 sequences, about 14% of them seen just once; the ten biggest clones take up 1.1%. The V and J genes are TRBV6-1 and TRBJ1-1; 7 bases are shared with TRBD1. This receptor was obtained from a male donor with ankylosing spondylitis or in good health (not recorded which). Sequenced sample: blood, either unsorted or a sorted T cell fraction (not recorded which). Here the CDR3 DNA reads TGTGCCAGCAGTGGGGGGACAGCTGCAAACACTGAAGCTTTCTTT. It specifies CASSGGTAANTEAFF.